Listed below are T cell receptor beta chains from one sample, sequenced in a study of OX40 agonist ivuxolimab in advanced cancers. Some clones are missing from TCRdb's copy, which holds only in-frame ones; the method was immunoSEQ multiplex PCR. The sample consists of tens of thousands of clones, roughly nine tenths of them appearing once. The source material was CD4+ or CD8+ T cells sorted from blood, sampled in a trial of the OX40 agonist ivuxolimab. The receptors originated from an adult with an advanced solid tumor such as melanoma, head and neck, liver or kidney cancer. Each CDR3 is given with its conserved first and last residue. Fields, in order: V gene, D gene, clone size, J gene, CDR3 protein, CDR3 DNA. D genes are given only for firm matches. Not all rows give a size; the values are once, few, many and, for expanded clones, a class.

V gene: TRBV6-5
D gene: NA
clone size: once
J gene: TRBJ2-2
CDR3 protein: CASSRDTGSTGELFF
CDR3 DNA: TGTGCCAGCAGTCGGGACACCGGGAGCACCGGGGAGCTGTTTTTT

V gene: TRBV12-1
D gene: NA
clone size: NA
J gene: TRBJ2-6
CDR3 protein: CASSSNPGPSSANVLTF
CDR3 DNA: TGTGCCAGCAGCTCCAATCCCGGACCCTCTTCGGCCAACGTCCTGACTTTC

V gene: TRBV2
D gene: TRBD2
clone size: NA
J gene: TRBJ2-5
CDR3 protein: CASRILLAAEETQYF
CDR3 DNA: TGTGCCAGCAGGATTCTCCTAGCGGCAGAAGAGACCCAGTACTTC

V gene: TRBV30
D gene: NA
clone size: NA
J gene: TRBJ1-1
CDR3 protein: CAWSVGLWLQAFF
CDR3 DNA: TGTGCCTGGAGTGTAGGGTTATGGCTTCAAGCTTTCTTT

V gene: TRBV14
D gene: NA
clone size: NA
J gene: TRBJ2-7
CDR3 protein: CASSRRDGVSEQYF
CDR3 DNA: TGTGCCAGCAGCCGCCGGGACGGAGTGAGCGAGCAGTACTTC

V gene: TRBV9
D gene: TRBD1
clone size: NA
J gene: TRBJ1-1
CDR3 protein: CASSVGGQVNTEAFF
CDR3 DNA: TGTGCCAGCAGCGTAGGGGGACAGGTGAACACTGAAGCTTTCTTT

V gene: TRBV11-2
D gene: NA
clone size: NA
J gene: TRBJ2-7
CDR3 protein: CASITNQDSPYEQYF
CDR3 DNA: TGTGCCAGCATCACAAACCAGGACAGTCCCTACGAGCAGTACTTC

V gene: TRBV7-9
D gene: NA
clone size: NA
J gene: TRBJ2-2
CDR3 protein: CASSSSLNTGELFF
CDR3 DNA: TGTGCCAGCAGCTCATCGCTTAACACCGGGGAGCTGTTTTTT

V gene: TRBV7-2
D gene: NA
clone size: once
J gene: TRBJ2-1
CDR3 protein: CASSLIQGLNEQFF
CDR3 DNA: TGTGCCAGCAGCTTGATCCAGGGGCTCAATGAGCAGTTCTTC

V gene: TRBV19
D gene: TRBD1
clone size: once
J gene: TRBJ1-6
CDR3 protein: CASRLSTGGGSPLHF
CDR3 DNA: TGTGCCAGTAGGCTCTCAACAGGGGGCGGCTCACCCCTCCACTTT

V gene: TRBV30
D gene: TRBD1
clone size: NA
J gene: TRBJ1-4
CDR3 protein: CAGDSLSTNEKLFF
CDR3 DNA: TGTGCCGGGGACAGTCTTTCAACTAATGAAAAACTGTTTTTT

V gene: TRBV10-3
D gene: NA
clone size: NA
J gene: TRBJ1-1
CDR3 protein: CATIGQTEAFF
CDR3 DNA: TGTGCCACCATCGGACAAACTGAAGCTTTCTTT

V gene: TRBV19
D gene: NA
clone size: NA
J gene: TRBJ2-7
CDR3 protein: CASNFYQGSEQYF
CDR3 DNA: TGTGCCAGTAACTTCTATCAGGGATCCGAGCAGTACTTC

V gene: TRBV28
D gene: NA
clone size: once
J gene: TRBJ1-1
CDR3 protein: CASSEGYTEAFF
CDR3 DNA: TGTGCCAGCAGCGAGGGGTACACTGAAGCTTTCTTT

V gene: TRBV6-5
D gene: NA
clone size: NA
J gene: TRBJ1-6
CDR3 protein: CASRSSYNSPLHF
CDR3 DNA: TGTGCCAGCCGGAGCTCCTATAATTCACCCCTCCACTTT

V gene: TRBV7-2
D gene: NA
clone size: once
J gene: TRBJ1-1
CDR3 protein: CASRGGFEAFF
CDR3 DNA: TGTGCCAGCAGGGGGGGGTTTGAAGCTTTCTTT

V gene: TRBV5-6
D gene: NA
clone size: NA
J gene: TRBJ1-6
CDR3 protein: CASSFGGEGYNSPLHF
CDR3 DNA: TGTGCCAGCAGCTTTGGCGGGGAGGGGTATAATTCACCCCTCCACTTT

V gene: TRBV11-2
D gene: TRBD1
clone size: NA
J gene: TRBJ1-2
CDR3 protein: CASSLGGAIDRDVIYGYTF
CDR3 DNA: TGTGCCAGCAGCTTAGGGGGGGCGATTGACAGGGACGTAATCTATGGCTACACCTTC

V gene: TRBV9
D gene: NA
clone size: NA
J gene: TRBJ2-5
CDR3 protein: CASSLRDGLLQETQYF
CDR3 DNA: TGTGCCAGCAGCCTCCGGGATGGACTCCTCCAAGAGACCCAGTACTTC

V gene: TRBV18
D gene: NA
clone size: NA
J gene: TRBJ2-5
CDR3 protein: CASSPWDISNQETQYF
CDR3 DNA: TGTGCCAGCTCACCATGGGACATTTCAAACCAAGAGACCCAGTACTTC

V gene: TRBV9
D gene: NA
clone size: NA
J gene: TRBJ1-2
CDR3 protein: CASSVRQEGNGYTF
CDR3 DNA: TGTGCCAGCAGCGTAAGACAGGAAGGGAATGGCTACACCTTC

V gene: TRBV6-6
D gene: NA
clone size: once
J gene: TRBJ1-1
CDR3 protein: CASRTNTEAFF
CDR3 DNA: TGTGCCAGCAGGACTAACACTGAAGCTTTCTTT

V gene: TRBV18
D gene: NA
clone size: NA
J gene: TRBJ2-7
CDR3 protein: CASSPELVEQYF
CDR3 DNA: TGTGCCAGCTCACCTGAGCTGGTCGAGCAGTACTTC

V gene: TRBV4-1
D gene: TRBD2
clone size: NA
J gene: TRBJ2-1
CDR3 protein: CASSRELAGVFDEQFF
CDR3 DNA: TGCGCCAGCAGCCGAGAACTAGCGGGGGTTTTCGATGAGCAGTTCTTC

V gene: TRBV10-2
D gene: NA
clone size: NA
J gene: TRBJ1-1
CDR3 protein: CASRDWGRAFF
CDR3 DNA: TGCGCCAGCAGGGACTGGGGCCGGGCTTTCTTT

V gene: TRBV5-1
D gene: NA
clone size: NA
J gene: TRBJ2-5
CDR3 protein: CASSSNGWGPQETQYF
CDR3 DNA: TGCGCCAGCAGCTCAAATGGATGGGGACCGCAAGAGACCCAGTACTTC

V gene: TRBV14
D gene: TRBD2
clone size: NA
J gene: TRBJ2-5
CDR3 protein: CASSQLAGGLRADETQYF
CDR3 DNA: TGTGCCAGCAGCCAGCTAGCGGGGGGGCTCCGCGCGGATGAGACCCAGTACTTC

V gene: TRBV9
D gene: NA
clone size: once
J gene: TRBJ2-2
CDR3 protein: CASSVIGGGELFF
CDR3 DNA: TGTGCCAGCAGCGTAATAGGGGGCGGGGAGCTGTTTTTT

V gene: TRBV4-1
D gene: TRBD2
clone size: NA
J gene: TRBJ2-3
CDR3 protein: CASSPQAEGLAMSSTDTQYF
CDR3 DNA: TGCGCCAGCAGCCCACAGGCCGAGGGACTAGCGATGTCTAGCACAGATACGCAGTATTTT

V gene: TRBV18
D gene: TRBD1
clone size: NA
J gene: TRBJ2-1
CDR3 protein: CASFRGDRGRVGEQFF
CDR3 DNA: TGTGCCAGCTTCAGGGGCGACAGGGGGCGCGTCGGTGAGCAGTTCTTC

V gene: TRBV28
D gene: NA
clone size: NA
J gene: TRBJ1-6
CDR3 protein: CASTRSYSNSPLHF
CDR3 DNA: TGTGCCAGCACTAGGAGCTACAGTAATTCACCCCTCCACTTT

V gene: TRBV5-8
D gene: NA
clone size: NA
J gene: TRBJ1-5
CDR3 protein: CASNRPTGQYSNQPQHF
CDR3 DNA: TGTGCCAGCAACCGCCCGACAGGCCAATATAGCAATCAGCCCCAGCATTTT

V gene: TRBV27
D gene: NA
clone size: NA
J gene: TRBJ1-4
CDR3 protein: CASSLLGAFNEKLFF
CDR3 DNA: TGTGCCAGCAGTTTACTCGGCGCGTTTAATGAAAAACTGTTTTTT

V gene: TRBV6-5
D gene: NA
clone size: NA
J gene: TRBJ1-1
CDR3 protein: CASSYGPTGDTEAFF
CDR3 DNA: TGTGCCAGCAGTTACGGTCCCACGGGAGACACTGAAGCTTTCTTT

V gene: TRBV18
D gene: NA
clone size: NA
J gene: TRBJ2-3
CDR3 protein: CASSPTAEGRRNRFFTDTQYF
CDR3 DNA: TGTGCCAGCTCACCCACCGCGGAGGGACGTAGAAATCGGTTCTTCACAGATACGCAGTATTTT

V gene: TRBV9
D gene: TRBD2
clone size: NA
J gene: TRBJ2-7
CDR3 protein: CASSPRGGDSRTLSYEQYF
CDR3 DNA: TGTGCCAGCAGCCCCCGCGGGGGAGACAGCCGAACCCTATCCTACGAGCAGTACTTC

V gene: TRBV2
D gene: NA
clone size: NA
J gene: TRBJ1-3
CDR3 protein: CASSELQLSFAYGNTIYF
CDR3 DNA: TGTGCCAGCAGTGAATTACAGCTGAGTTTCGCTTACGGAAACACCATATATTTT

V gene: TRBV10-2
D gene: NA
clone size: once
J gene: TRBJ2-3
CDR3 protein: CASSESTFRIGDTQYF
CDR3 DNA: TGCGCCAGCAGTGAGTCGACGTTCAGAATCGGGGATACGCAGTATTTT

V gene: TRBV28
D gene: TRBD2
clone size: once
J gene: TRBJ2-3
CDR3 protein: CASSLIAGGDTDTQYF
CDR3 DNA: TGTGCCAGCAGTTTGATCGCGGGGGGGGACACAGATACGCAGTATTTT

V gene: TRBV9
D gene: NA
clone size: NA
J gene: TRBJ2-1
CDR3 protein: CASSSTGWNEQFF
CDR3 DNA: TGTGCCAGCAGCTCAACAGGGTGGAATGAGCAGTTCTTC

V gene: TRBV28
D gene: TRBD1
clone size: NA
J gene: TRBJ1-5
CDR3 protein: CASSLRDRYSNQPQHF
CDR3 DNA: TGTGCCAGCAGTTTACGGGACAGATATAGCAATCAGCCCCAGCATTTT

V gene: TRBV27
D gene: TRBD1
clone size: NA
J gene: TRBJ2-7
CDR3 protein: CASSLRGTGVYEQYF
CDR3 DNA: TGTGCCAGCAGTTTACGGGGGACAGGGGTCTACGAGCAGTACTTC

V gene: TRBV16
D gene: NA
clone size: NA
J gene: TRBJ2-2
CDR3 protein: CASSQAGGSGELFF
CDR3 DNA: TGTGCCAGCAGCCAAGCGGGCGGATCCGGGGAGCTGTTTTTT

V gene: TRBV28
D gene: TRBD1
clone size: NA
J gene: TRBJ1-5
CDR3 protein: CASRLQGAGNQPQHF
CDR3 DNA: TGTGCCAGCAGACTACAGGGGGCTGGCAATCAGCCCCAGCATTTT

V gene: TRBV5-6
D gene: NA
clone size: once
J gene: TRBJ2-4
CDR3 protein: CASSFWGPLGNIQYF
CDR3 DNA: TGTGCCAGCAGCTTTTGGGGACCCCTAGGAAACATTCAGTACTTC

V gene: TRBV29-1
D gene: NA
clone size: NA
J gene: TRBJ2-2
CDR3 protein: CSVGTGELFF
CDR3 DNA: TGCAGCGTTGGCACAGGGGAGCTGTTTTTT